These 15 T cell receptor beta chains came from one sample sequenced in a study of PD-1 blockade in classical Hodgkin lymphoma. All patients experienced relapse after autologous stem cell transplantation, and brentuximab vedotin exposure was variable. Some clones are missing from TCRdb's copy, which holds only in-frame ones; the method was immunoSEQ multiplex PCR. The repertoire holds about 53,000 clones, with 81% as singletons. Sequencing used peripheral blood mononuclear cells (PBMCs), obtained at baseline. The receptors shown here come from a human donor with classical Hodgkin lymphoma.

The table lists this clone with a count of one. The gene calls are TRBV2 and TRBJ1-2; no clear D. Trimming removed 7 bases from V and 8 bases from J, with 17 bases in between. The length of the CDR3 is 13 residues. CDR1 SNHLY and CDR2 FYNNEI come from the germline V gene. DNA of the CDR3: TGTGCCAGCACCGTATACGTCAATCCGGGCTACACCTTC. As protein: CASTVYVNPGYTF.

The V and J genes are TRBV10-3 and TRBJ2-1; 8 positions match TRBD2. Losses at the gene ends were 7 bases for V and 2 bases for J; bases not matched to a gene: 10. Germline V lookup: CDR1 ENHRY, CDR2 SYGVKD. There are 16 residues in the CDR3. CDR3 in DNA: TGTGCCATCACCCGGACTAGCAGAGGAACCTACAATGAGCAGTTCTTC. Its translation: CAITRTSRGTYNEQFF.

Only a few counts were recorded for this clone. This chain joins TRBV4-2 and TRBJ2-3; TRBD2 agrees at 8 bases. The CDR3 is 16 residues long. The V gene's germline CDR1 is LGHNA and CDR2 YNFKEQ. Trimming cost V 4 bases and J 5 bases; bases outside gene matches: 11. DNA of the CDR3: TGTGCCAGCAGCCCCAGGACAGCGGGAGTGGGAGATACGCAGTATTTT. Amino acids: CASSPRTAGVGDTQYF.

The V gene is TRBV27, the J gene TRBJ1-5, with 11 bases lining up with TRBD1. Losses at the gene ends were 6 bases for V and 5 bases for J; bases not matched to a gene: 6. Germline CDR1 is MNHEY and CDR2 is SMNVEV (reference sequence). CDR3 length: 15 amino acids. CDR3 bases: TGTGCCAGCAGAATAGGGACAGGGGGAGATCAGCCCCAGCATTTT. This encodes CASRIGTGGDQPQHF.

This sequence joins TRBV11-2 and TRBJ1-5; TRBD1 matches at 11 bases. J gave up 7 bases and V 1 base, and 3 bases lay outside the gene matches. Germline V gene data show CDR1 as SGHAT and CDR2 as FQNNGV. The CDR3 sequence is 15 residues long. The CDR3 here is CASSLGDRGKQPQHF. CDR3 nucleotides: TGTGCCAGCAGCTTAGGGGACAGGGGGAAACAGCCCCAGCATTTT.

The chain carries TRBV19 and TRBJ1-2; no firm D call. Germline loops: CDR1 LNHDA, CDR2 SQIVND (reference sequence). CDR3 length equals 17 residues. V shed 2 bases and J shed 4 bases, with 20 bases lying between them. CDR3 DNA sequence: TGTGCCAGTAGTATATTGGGAGGAAACGGAGGAATCTATGGCTACACCTTC. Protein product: CASSILGGNGGIYGYTF.

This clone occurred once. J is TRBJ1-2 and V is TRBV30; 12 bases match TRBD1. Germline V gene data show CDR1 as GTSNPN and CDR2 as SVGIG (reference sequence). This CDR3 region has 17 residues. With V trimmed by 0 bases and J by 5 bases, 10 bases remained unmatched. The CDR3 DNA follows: TGTGCCTGGAGTGTAGTGTGGGACAGGGGGCGCACGTATGGCTACACCTTC. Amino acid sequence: CAWSVVWDRGRTYGYTF.

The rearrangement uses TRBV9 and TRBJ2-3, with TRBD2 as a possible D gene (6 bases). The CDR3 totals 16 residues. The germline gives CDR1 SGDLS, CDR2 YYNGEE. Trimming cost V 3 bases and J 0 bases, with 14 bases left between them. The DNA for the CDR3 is TGTGCCAGCAGCGAGTACGCCGCGGGGAGCACAGATACGCAGTATTTT. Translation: CASSEYAAGSTDTQYF.

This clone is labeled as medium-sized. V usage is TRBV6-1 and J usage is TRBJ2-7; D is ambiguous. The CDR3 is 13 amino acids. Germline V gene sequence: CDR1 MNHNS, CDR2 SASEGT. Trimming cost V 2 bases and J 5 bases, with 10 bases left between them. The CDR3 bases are TGTGCCAGCAGTGAACTGAGAAGCAACGAGCAGTACTTC. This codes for CASSELRSNEQYF.

CDR3 in amino acids: CASQGAHSNQPQHF. CDR3 DNA: TGTGCCAGCCAGGGGGCCCATAGCAATCAGCCCCAGCATTTT. The V gene is TRBV6-6, the J gene TRBJ1-5, with 8 bases aligning to TRBD1. Losses at the gene ends were 8 bases for V and 0 bases for J; bases not matched to a gene: 3. This CDR3 is 14 amino acids long. Germline CDR1 reads MNHNY; CDR2 reads SVGAGI (reference sequence).

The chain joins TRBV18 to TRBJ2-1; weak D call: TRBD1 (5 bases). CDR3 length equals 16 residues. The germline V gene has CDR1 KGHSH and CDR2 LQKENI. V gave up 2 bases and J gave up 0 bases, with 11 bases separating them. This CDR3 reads CASSPSQQGSYNEQFF. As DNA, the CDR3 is TGTGCCAGCTCACCATCCCAGCAGGGCTCCTACAATGAGCAGTTCTTC.

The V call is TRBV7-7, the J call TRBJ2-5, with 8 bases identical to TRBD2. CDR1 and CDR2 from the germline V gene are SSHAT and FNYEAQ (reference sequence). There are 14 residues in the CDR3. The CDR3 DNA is TGTGCTAGCGGGGAGGGACGCGCGTTGGAGACCCAGTACTTC. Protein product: CASGEGRALETQYF.

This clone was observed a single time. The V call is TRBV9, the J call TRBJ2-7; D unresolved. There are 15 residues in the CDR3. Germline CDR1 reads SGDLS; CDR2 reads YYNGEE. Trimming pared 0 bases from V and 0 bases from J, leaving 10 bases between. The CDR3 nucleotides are TGTGCCAGCAGCGTAGGGGCGGTGAGCTCCTACGAGCAGTACTTC. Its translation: CASSVGAVSSYEQYF.

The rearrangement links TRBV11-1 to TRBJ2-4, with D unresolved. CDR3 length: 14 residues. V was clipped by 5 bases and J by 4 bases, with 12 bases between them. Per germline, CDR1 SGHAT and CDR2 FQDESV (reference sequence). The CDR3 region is CASSPRVGKNIQYF. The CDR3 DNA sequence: TGTGCCAGCAGCCCCCGCGTGGGAAAAAACATTCAGTACTTC.

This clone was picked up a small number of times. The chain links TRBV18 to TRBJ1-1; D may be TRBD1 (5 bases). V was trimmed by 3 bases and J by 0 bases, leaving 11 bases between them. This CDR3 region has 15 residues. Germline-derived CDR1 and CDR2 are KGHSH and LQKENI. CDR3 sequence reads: CASSPGLGMNTEAFF. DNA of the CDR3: TGTGCCAGCTCACCGGGACTGGGGATGAACACTGAAGCTTTCTTT.